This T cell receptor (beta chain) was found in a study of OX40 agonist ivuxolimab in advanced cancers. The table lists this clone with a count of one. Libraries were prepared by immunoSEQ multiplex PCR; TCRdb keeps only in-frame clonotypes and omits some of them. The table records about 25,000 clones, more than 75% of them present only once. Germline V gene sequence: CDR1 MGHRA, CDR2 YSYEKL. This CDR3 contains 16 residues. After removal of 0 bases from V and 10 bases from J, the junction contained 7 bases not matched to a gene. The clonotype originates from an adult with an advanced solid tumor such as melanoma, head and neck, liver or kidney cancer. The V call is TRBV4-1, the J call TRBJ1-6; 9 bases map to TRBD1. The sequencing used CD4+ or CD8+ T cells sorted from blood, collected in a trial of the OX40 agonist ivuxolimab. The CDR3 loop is CASSQDSTGGRSPLHF. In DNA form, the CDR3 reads TGCGCCAGCAGCCAAGATAGTACAGGGGGCAGGTCACCCCTCCACTTT.